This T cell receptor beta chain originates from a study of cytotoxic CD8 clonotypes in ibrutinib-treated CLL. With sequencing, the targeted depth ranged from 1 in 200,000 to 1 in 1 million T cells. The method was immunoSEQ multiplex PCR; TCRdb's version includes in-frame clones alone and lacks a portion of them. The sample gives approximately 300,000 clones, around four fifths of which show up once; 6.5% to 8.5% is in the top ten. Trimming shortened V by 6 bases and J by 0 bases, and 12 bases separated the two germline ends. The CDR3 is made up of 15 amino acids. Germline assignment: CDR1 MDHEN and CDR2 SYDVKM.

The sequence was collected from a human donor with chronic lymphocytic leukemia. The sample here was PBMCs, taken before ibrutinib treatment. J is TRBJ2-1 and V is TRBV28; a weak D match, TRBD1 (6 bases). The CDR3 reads CASSPHRASYNEQFF. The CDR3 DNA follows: TGTGCCAGCAGCCCACACAGGGCCTCCTACAATGAGCAGTTCTTC.